These 21 T cell receptor beta chains originate from one sample sequenced in a study of molecular identifiers for immune sequencing clone quantification. MiXCR, run by TCRdb on the PCR reads, gives a single entry per CDR3 protein. The top ten hold roughly 0.83% of the sample, which has about 640,000 distinct CDR3 sequences, just under 20% seen once. Sequencing was carried out using naive CD8+ T cells from blood, with Jurkat cell RNA spiked in. Documented subset: FACS-sorted CD8+CD4-CCR7+CD45RA+ naive T cells. Receptor source: a human donor in good health. Some libraries in this study had Jurkat cell RNA spiked in.

This clonotype was recorded many times. CDR3 loop: CASSPSPGTYEQYF. The CDR3 nucleotides are TGCGCCAGCAGCCCGAGCCCTGGCACCTACGAGCAGTACTTC. The V call is TRBV4-3, the J call TRBJ2-7; D is unresolved. Germline assignment: CDR1 LGHNA and CDR2 YSLEER. This CDR3 is 14 amino acids long. Trimming cost V 4 bases and J 2 bases, with 12 bases left between them.

This clonotype was seen a handful of times. This chain joins TRBV5-6 and TRBJ2-3; weak D call: TRBD2 (5 bases). Trimming removed 2 bases from V and 0 bases from J, with 10 bases in between. CDR3 length: 15 residues. Looked up from germline, CDR1 is SGHDT and CDR2 is YYEEEE. CDR3 sequence: CASSFFGDSTDTQYF. The DNA of the CDR3 is TGTGCCAGCAGCTTCTTCGGGGATAGCACAGATACGCAGTATTTT.

The table lists this clonotype with many counts. V and J are TRBV7-2 and TRBJ1-3; tentatively, D is TRBD1 (5 bases). V lost 2 bases to trimming and J lost 0 bases, with 17 bases between them. The CDR3 totals 18 residues. Looked up from germline, CDR1 is SGHTA and CDR2 is FQGNSA. Here the CDR3 DNA reads TGTGCCAGCAGCTTAAGTTTCCGGCAGGGAAGCTCTGGAAACACCATATATTTT. Its translation: CASSLSFRQGSSGNTIYF.

This clonotype was seen at least ten times. The CDR3 here is CASSQVGEETQYF. The CDR3 coding sequence is TGCGCCAGCAGCCAAGTTGGGGAAGAGACCCAGTACTTC. The chain is built from TRBV4-1 and TRBJ2-5, with D hard to call. The V gene's germline CDR1 is MGHRA and CDR2 YSYEKL. The CDR3 runs 13 residues. The ends were cut back, 1 base at V and 3 bases at J, with 6 bases in the middle.

This clonotype is a singleton in its sample. This sequence may be a read error, since a much larger clone differs from it by one base. The J gene is TRBJ2-7, the V gene TRBV4-3; TRBD1 is a possible D gene (5 bases). The CDR3 has 14 residues. Per the germline V gene, CDR1 is LGHNA and CDR2 is YSLEER. The CDR3 DNA reads as TGCGTCAGCAGCCAAGACGCGACAGAAATCCAGCAGTACTTC. It codes for CVSSQDATEIQQYF.

This clonotype was seen repeatedly, ten times or more. The chain carries TRBV6-1 and TRBJ2-7, with 8 positions matching TRBD1. Trimming took 7 bases from V and 4 from J; bases not matched to a gene: 6. The CDR3 contains 13 residues. CDR1 and CDR2 from the germline V gene are MNHNS and SASEGT. CDR3 sequence reads: CASTDRGFYEQYF. The CDR3 nucleotides read TGTGCCAGCACAGACAGGGGATTTTACGAGCAGTACTTC.

This clonotype was observed many times. J is TRBJ2-3 and V is TRBV10-3; D is perhaps TRBD1 or TRBD2 (5 bases each). Trimming removed 3 bases from V and 3 bases from J, with 7 bases in between. The CDR3 extends over 13 amino acids. Germline V gene lookup returns CDR1 ENHRY and CDR2 SYGVKD. The CDR3 DNA is TGTGCCATCAGTGAAGAGGGGACAGATACGCAGTATTTT. Translated, it gives CAISEEGTDTQYF.

This clonotype turned up a few times. The chain recombines TRBV6-2 or TRBV6-3 with TRBJ2-3; 9 nucleotides agree with TRBD1. Trimming at V came to 8 bases and at J to 3 bases, leaving 9 bases not matched to a gene. The CDR3 is made up of 15 amino acids. Germline CDR1 MNHEY, CDR2 SVGEGT. The CDR3 DNA follows: TGTGCCAGCCAGGGGACAGGGACGAGTACAGATACGCAGTATTTT. This gives the protein CASQGTGTSTDTQYF.

This clonotype was counted at least ten times. The chain uses TRBV4-1 and TRBJ2-1; 10 bases map to TRBD2. Per germline, CDR1 MGHRA and CDR2 YSYEKL. CDR3 size: 16 residues. Trimming removed 3 bases from V and 2 bases from J; junction bases left unmatched: 4. The CDR3 here is CASSHIAGGTYNEQFF. CDR3 coding DNA: TGCGCCAGCAGCCATATAGCGGGAGGTACCTACAATGAGCAGTTCTTC.

On this clonotype itself: A much larger clonotype is one base distant, so this may be a read error. J is TRBJ2-4 and V is TRBV20-1, with TRBD2 identical over 8 bases. The trim removed 0 bases at V and 1 base at J, leaving 11 bases unmatched. Per germline, CDR1 DFQATT and CDR2 SNEGSKA (reference sequence). The CDR3 has 18 amino acids. The CDR3 nucleotides read TGCAGTGCTAGAGATGGGGGAAGCGGGAGTTTGGCCAAAAACATTCAGTACTTC. It yields the protein CSARDGGSGSLAKNIQYF.

This clonotype was picked up many times. The chain carries TRBV7-2 and TRBJ2-3; 7 bases match TRBD2. This CDR3 has 17 amino acids. The V and J ends lost 2 bases and 4 bases, in that order; junction bases with no gene match: 12. Germline-derived CDR1 and CDR2 are SGHTA and FQGNSA. CDR3 coding DNA: TGTGCCAGCAGCTTATTTACGGGAGGAGGGTCCCCAGATACGCAGTATTTT. Residues: CASSLFTGGGSPDTQYF.

This clonotype was seen many times. This chain uses TRBV2 with TRBJ2-1; D uncertain. The CDR3 covers 16 residues. CDR1 and CDR2 from the germline V gene are SNHLY and FYNNEI. V lost 6 bases to trimming and J lost 0 bases, with 15 bases between them. The CDR3 region is CASSRKGGSSYNEQFF. In DNA, the CDR3 is TGTGCCAGCAGCCGAAAGGGCGGAAGCTCCTACAATGAGCAGTTCTTC.

This clonotype occurred a few times. The CDR3 sequence: CAWSWGLAGETYNEQFF. In nucleotides, the CDR3 is TGTGCCTGGAGTTGGGGACTAGCGGGAGAGACCTACAATGAGCAGTTCTTC. The chain recombines TRBV30 with TRBJ2-1; 14 bases are a match to TRBD2. CDR1 and CDR2 from the germline V gene are GTSNPN and SVGIG (reference sequence). J gave up 2 bases and V 2 bases, and 5 bases lay outside the gene matches. The CDR3 has 17 amino acids.

Comments on this clonotype: A read error is possible here, since a much larger clone lies one base away. The chain employs TRBV7-3 and TRBJ1-1; possibly TRBD1 for D (5 bases). CDR1 SGHTA and CDR2 FQGTGA come from the germline V gene. The ends were cut back, 1 base at V and 1 base at J, with 13 bases in the middle. The CDR3 is made up of 16 amino acids. As DNA, the CDR3 is TGTGCCAGCAGCTTAAGTGGGGGGGGACCGAACACTGAAGCTTTCTTT. It translates to CASSLSGGGPNTEAFF.

The rearrangement links TRBV5-3 to TRBJ2-7; maybe TRBD2 (5 bases). TRBV5-3 is identified as an open reading frame with a role that is uncertain. V gave up 9 bases and J gave up 2 bases, with 18 bases separating them. This CDR3 contains 14 residues. CDR3 nucleotides: TGTGCCAACAGCTTGTCTAGCCCTCCCTACGAGCAGTACTTC. It specifies CANSLSSPPYEQYF.

This clonotype has a count of ten or more. V is TRBV2 and J is TRBJ2-5; 7 bases map to TRBD1. The CDR3 extends over 15 amino acids. Germline V gene lookup returns CDR1 SNHLY and CDR2 FYNNEI. Unmatched junction bases numbered 4, after V lost 1 base and J lost 2 bases. This CDR3 reads CASSEGTGHQETQYF. CDR3 DNA sequence: TGTGCCAGCAGTGAAGGGACAGGTCATCAAGAGACCCAGTACTTC.

This clonotype came up many times. The chain couples TRBV5-5 to TRBJ2-7; D might be TRBD1 (5 bases). The germline gives CDR1 SGHKS, CDR2 YYEKEE (reference sequence). This CDR3 is 15 amino acids long. Between the trimmed V and J ends, which lost 1 base and 4 bases, there was a span of 15 bases. The CDR3 reads CASSLWPDTLYEQYF. CDR3 in DNA: TGTGCCAGCAGCTTGTGGCCGGACACTCTTTACGAGCAGTACTTC.

This clonotype was recorded at least ten times. The rearrangement joins TRBV5-1 to TRBJ1-5; D might be TRBD1 (6 bases). This CDR3 has 15 residues. Germline assignment: CDR1 SGHRS and CDR2 YFSETQ. The V end was cut by 1 base, the J end by 2 bases, with 10 bases between. The CDR3 DNA reads as TGCGCCAGCAGCTTGACAGGGATAGGCAATCAGCCCCAGCATTTT. It is translated as CASSLTGIGNQPQHF.

This clonotype was detected ten times or more. The gene calls are TRBV13 and TRBJ2-1; a weak D match, TRBD2 (6 bases). Germline lookup yields CDR1 PRHDT and CDR2 FYEKMQ (reference sequence). The CDR3 covers 12 residues. The ends were cut back, 5 bases at V and 7 bases at J, with 9 bases in the middle. CDR3 DNA sequence: TGTGCCAGCAGCGAGGAGGGAAATGAGCAGTTCTTC. This sequence encodes CASSEEGNEQFF.

The rearrangement links TRBV2 to TRBJ2-2; 8 bases map to TRBD1. The CDR3 has 14 amino acids. Germline CDR1 reads SNHLY; CDR2 reads FYNNEI. V was clipped by 10 bases and J by 1 base; unmatched bases: 5. The CDR3 is CATIGQGNTGELFF. CDR3 DNA: TGTGCCACGATTGGACAGGGGAACACCGGGGAGCTGTTTTTT.

A remark on this clonotype: This may be a read error, as it is one base from a much larger clone. CDR3 sequence (DNA): TGTGCCAGCAGTCCCTCCGGGGCAGGGGATATGTACGAGCAGTACTTC. Residues: CASSPSGAGDMYEQYF. V and J are TRBV6-5 and TRBJ2-7; maybe TRBD1 (6 bases). CDR1 is MNHEY, CDR2 SVGAGI, per germline. The CDR3 covers 16 residues. V was trimmed by 5 bases and J by 4 bases, leaving 21 bases between them.